The rows below give T cell receptor beta chains drawn from one sample of a study of T-cell reconstitution after alpha-beta-depleted transplantation in children. TCRdb passed the PCR reads through MiXCR, listing each CDR3 protein once. Of about 240,000 distinct CDR3 sequences in the sample, around 11% were seen once. The source material was PBMCs from the stem cell graft donor, sampled from the stem cell graft. All receptors derive from a human donor who donated a stem cell graft to a child with acute lymphoblastic leukemia. CDR3s include the opening cysteine and the closing phenylalanine or tryptophan. A D gene is named only where the DNA matches it firmly. Where a row states a size, it is once, few, many or the class of an expanded clone; other rows omit it.

v_call	clone_size	d_call	j_call	cdr3_nt	cdr3_aa
TRBV6-2/TRBV6-3	few	.	TRBJ1-5	TGTGCCAGCACGAGGGGCAGCAATCAGCCCCAGCATTTT	CASTRGSNQPQHF
TRBV7-3	.	.	TRBJ2-5	TGTGCCAGCAGCTTAACAGGGACCTTCCAAGAGACCCAGTACTTC	CASSLTGTFQETQYF
TRBV19	many	.	TRBJ2-1	TGTGCCAGTAGTTTAGCCTACAATGAGCAGTTCTTC	CASSLAYNEQFF
TRBV20-1	many	.	TRBJ1-5	TGCAGTGCTAGAAAGTCGGAGGGTGGTCAGCCCCAGCATTTT	CSARKSEGGQPQHF
TRBV6-5	many	TRBD1	TRBJ1-2	TGTGCCAGCAGTCCCCTGGACAGGGGGCGTAGGTATGGCTACACCTTC	CASSPLDRGRRYGYTF
TRBV20-1	many	TRBD1	TRBJ2-1	TGCAGTGCTGAAGTCAGGGGGTCTCCGAACAATGAGCAGTTCTTC	CSAEVRGSPNNEQFF
TRBV24-1	many	.	TRBJ2-2	TGTGCCACCAGTGACCGCTGGCAGGGGAAGGACGGGGAGCTGTTTTTT	CATSDRWQGKDGELFF
TRBV28	many	TRBD1	TRBJ1-2	TGTGCCAGCAGTTTTCCAGTTGGCAGGGGGCAATATGGCTACACCTTC	CASSFPVGRGQYGYTF
TRBV6-5	many	.	TRBJ1-6	TGTGCCAGCAGTTACTACAGACGGTCGAATTCACCCCTCCACTTT	CASSYYRRSNSPLHF
TRBV3-1	many	TRBD1	TRBJ2-5	TGTGCCAGCAGCCAACAGACAGGGATCTTCGAGACCCAGTACTTC	CASSQQTGIFETQYF
TRBV10-1	.	TRBD1	TRBJ2-7	TGCGCCAGCAGTGAGGATCGTAGTGACAGGGTTGACGAGCAGTACTTC	CASSEDRSDRVDEQYF
TRBV19	many	.	TRBJ2-3	TGTGCCAGTAGTACCATCAGCACAGATACGCAGTATTTT	CASSTISTDTQYF
TRBV9	.	.	TRBJ1-2	TGTGCCAGCAGCGTAGATTCCGGTTCTGGCTACACCTTC	CASSVDSGSGYTF
TRBV7-9	many	TRBD1	TRBJ2-1	TGTGCCAGCAGCTGGACAGGGGGCCGGAATGAGCAGTTCTTC	CASSWTGGRNEQFF
TRBV7-3	many	.	TRBJ1-1	TGTGCCAGCAGCTTAAGGGGTGGGGTTGTGAACACTGAAGCTTTCTTT	CASSLRGGVVNTEAFF
TRBV2	many	TRBD1	TRBJ1-4	TGTGCCAGCAGCGGGACAGGGCGAAATGAAAAACTGTTTTTT	CASSGTGRNEKLFF
TRBV6-5	many	.	TRBJ1-2	TGTGCCAGCAGTTACTTCGGACAGCCTAACTATGGCTACACCTTC	CASSYFGQPNYGYTF
TRBV4-3	.	TRBD1	TRBJ2-7	TGCGCCAGCAGCCAAGATTCGCGGACAGGGTACTACGAGCAGTACTTC	CASSQDSRTGYYEQYF
TRBV10-3	many	TRBD1	TRBJ2-7	TGTGCCATCAGTGACCGACAGGGCGACGAGCAGTACTTC	CAISDRQGDEQYF
TRBV28	few	.	TRBJ2-1	TGTGCCAGCAGTACACTCCAATCGACAACGACCTACAATGAGCAGTTCTTC	CASSTLQSTTTYNEQFF
TRBV28	few	TRBD1	TRBJ2-3	TGTGCCAGCAGTTTGGCGCTTGGACAGGCAGATACGCAGTATTTT	CASSLALGQADTQYF
TRBV3-1	many	.	TRBJ2-7	TGTGCCAGCAGCCAAGATGGCCACTACGAGCAGTACTTC	CASSQDGHYEQYF
TRBV5-1	many	TRBD2	TRBJ2-5	TGCGCCAGCAGTATCGGGAGGGAAGAGACCCAGTACTTC	CASSIGREETQYF
TRBV20-1	many	TRBD1	TRBJ2-6	TGCAGTGCTTGGGACAGGGGGAAGGGGAATACTGGGGCCAACGTCCTGACTTTC	CSAWDRGKGNTGANVLTF
TRBV29-1	many	.	TRBJ2-1	TGCAGCATCCATCAGAGCATCTACAATGAGCAGTTCTTC	CSIHQSIYNEQFF
TRBV9	.	.	TRBJ2-1	TGTGCCAGCAGCGCTGATGTTGGGCCCTACAATGAGCAGTTCTTC	CASSADVGPYNEQFF
TRBV15	few	.	TRBJ2-2	TGTGCCACCAGCAGAGATCAAAGTCAGGGAAGTACCGGGGAGCTGTTTTTT	CATSRDQSQGSTGELFF
TRBV9	many	.	TRBJ1-4	TGTGCCAGCAGCCCCGGGTCAGGTTATGAAAAACTGTTTTTT	CASSPGSGYEKLFF
TRBV7-9	.	TRBD2	TRBJ2-2	TGTGCCAGCAGTTCTACTAGCGGGGGCACCGGGGAGCTGTTTTTT	CASSSTSGGTGELFF
TRBV14	many	.	TRBJ2-5	TGTGCCAGCAGCTTTACTGGAGAGACCCAGTACTTC	CASSFTGETQYF
TRBV20-1	.	.	TRBJ1-2	TGCAGTGCCAATGGCGGGGGGGAGAATGGCTACACCTTC	CSANGGGENGYTF
TRBV6-5	many	TRBD1	TRBJ2-3	TGTGCCAGCAGCCCCGGGACAGGGAGCACAGATACGCAGTATTTT	CASSPGTGSTDTQYF
TRBV19	.	.	TRBJ1-5	TGTGCCAGTAGTCCTCGCAGGGGAGATCAGCCCCAGCATTTT	CASSPRRGDQPQHF
TRBV9	many	TRBD2	TRBJ2-7	TGTGCCAGCAGCCTGGGGGGACTAGCGGGAGCGTACGAGCAGTACTTC	CASSLGGLAGAYEQYF
TRBV6-5	many	.	TRBJ2-7	TGTGCCAGCAGGTCCGATCACGGGGGCGCAATCTACGAGCAGTACTTC	CASRSDHGGAIYEQYF
TRBV29-1	many	.	TRBJ2-5	TGCAGCGTTTTTCGGTCCCAAGAGACCCAGTACTTC	CSVFRSQETQYF
TRBV30	.	.	TRBJ1-1	TGTGCCTGGCTTGCGTATCCGGAAGCTTTCTTT	CAWLAYPEAFF
TRBV7-9	many	.	TRBJ2-7	TGTGCCAGCAGCCACGGGGCCGCCAGCTCCTACGAGCAGTACTTC	CASSHGAASSYEQYF
TRBV5-1	.	TRBD1	TRBJ2-5	TGCGCCAGCAGCTACCGACAGGGGGACCAAGAGACCCAGTACTTC	CASSYRQGDQETQYF
TRBV10-3	.	.	TRBJ2-7	TGTGCCATCGGTCTCAGCACCTACGAGCAGTACTTC	CAIGLSTYEQYF
TRBV12-3/TRBV12-4	many	TRBD2	TRBJ2-1	TGTGCCAGCAGTTTGTGGGGGGGCAATGAGCAGTTCTTC	CASSLWGGNEQFF
TRBV20-1	many	TRBD2	TRBJ2-3	TGCAGTGCCCAAGGGACTAGCGGGGGATCCAGGGATACGCAGTATTTT	CSAQGTSGGSRDTQYF
TRBV5-1	many	.	TRBJ2-5	TGCGCCAGCAGCTTGGACGGACAGAAAGAGACCCAGTACTTC	CASSLDGQKETQYF
TRBV6-5	many	TRBD2	TRBJ2-1	TGTGCCAGCAGTACTCTTGAAGCGGGGGAAACCTACAATGAGCAGTTCTTC	CASSTLEAGETYNEQFF
TRBV10-3	many	.	TRBJ2-5	TGTGCCATCAGTGAGAGGCAGAAAGAGACCCAGTACTTC	CAISERQKETQYF
TRBV10-3	once	.	TRBJ2-3	TGTGCCATCAGTGAGGGGACACTTTTT	CAISEGTLF
TRBV7-2	many	.	TRBJ1-5	TGTGCCAGCAGCCCCGGGAGGGTAAATCAGCCCCAGCATTTT	CASSPGRVNQPQHF
TRBV6-2/TRBV6-3	many	.	TRBJ2-7	TGTGCCAGCAGTTACATGCGAGGTAACTCCTACGAGCAGTACTTC	CASSYMRGNSYEQYF
TRBV7-9	once	TRBD1	TRBJ2-7	TGTGCCATGGGCCCTGGACAGGAAACCTACGAGCAGTACTTC	CAMGPGQETYEQYF
TRBV20-1	many	.	TRBJ2-6	TGCAGTGCTAGTGGGGGGACAGCTGGGGCCAACGTCCTGACTTTC	CSASGGTAGANVLTF
TRBV5-1	many	TRBD1	TRBJ2-7	TGCGCCAGCAGCTTGGGCTTCTATAGGACAGGGGACTCCTACGAGCAGTACTTC	CASSLGFYRTGDSYEQYF
TRBV20-1	many	TRBD1	TRBJ2-7	TGCAGTGCTAGAGATCAGGGACAGGGGTTCTACGAGCAGTACTTC	CSARDQGQGFYEQYF
TRBV20-1	many	TRBD1	TRBJ1-1	TGCAGTGCCCACCGGGACAGTAACACTGAAGCTTTCTTT	CSAHRDSNTEAFF
TRBV28	many	.	TRBJ1-1	TGTGCCAGCAGTACTCGGTCGACAAACCGGAGGGAAGCTTTCTTT	CASSTRSTNRREAFF
TRBV20-1	many	.	TRBJ2-1	TGCAGTGCTTTTGGGACCCCGGGAAATGAGCAGTTCTTC	CSAFGTPGNEQFF